The rows below give T cell receptor beta chains drawn from one sample of a study of T-cell reconstitution after alpha-beta-depleted transplantation in children. TCRdb processed the PCR reads anew with MiXCR; each CDR3 protein has one entry. The sample lists 500,000 or so distinct CDR3 sequences, 32% occurring once. The sequenced sample was PBMCs from the stem cell graft donor, obtained from the stem cell graft. These receptor sequences come from a human donor who donated a stem cell graft to a child with aplastic anemia. The CDR3 runs from the conserved cysteine through the conserved F or W. The order of the fields is V gene, D gene, clone size, J gene, CDR3 DNA, CDR3 protein. D genes are given only for firm matches. Only part of the rows carry a size: once, few, many, or a class if the clone is expanded.

TRBV18,-,few,TRBJ1-2,TGTGCCAGCTCCCTAGGGACGGACCTGGGCTATGGCTACACCTTC,CASSLGTDLGYGYTF
TRBV4-1,TRBD2,-,TRBJ2-7,TGCGCCAGCAGCCAAGATTGGGGGGGAACCTACGAGCAGTACTTC,CASSQDWGGTYEQYF
TRBV5-1,-,-,TRBJ2-1,TGCGCCAGCAGCTTGGACGGTGGGGCGTCCAATGAGCAGTTCTTC,CASSLDGGASNEQFF
TRBV20-1,TRBD1,-,TRBJ1-6,TGCAGTGCTACAAAGGGACAGGCCTCGACACCCCTCCACTTT,CSATKGQASTPLHF
TRBV9,-,few,TRBJ2-3,TGTGCCAGCAGCCCCATTGGGCGACCCGCAGATACGCAGTATTTT,CASSPIGRPADTQYF
TRBV19,TRBD1,-,TRBJ1-2,TGTGCCAGTAGTATCGGTTTGAAACGGAGGACAGGGATCTATGGCTACACCTTC,CASSIGLKRRTGIYGYTF
TRBV7-2,TRBD2,-,TRBJ2-1,TGTGCCAGCAGCTTAACCCGACTAGCGGGAGGTTTCAATGAGCAGTTCTTC,CASSLTRLAGGFNEQFF
TRBV12-3/TRBV12-4,-,-,TRBJ1-1,TGTGCCAGCTCATCCTCGGCTAAAGCTTTCTTT,CASSSSAKAFF
TRBV6-2/TRBV6-3,-,-,TRBJ2-3,TGTGCCAGCAGGGGGTCGGTAGAGACAGATACGCAGTATTTT,CASRGSVETDTQYF
TRBV7-2,-,-,TRBJ2-7,TGTGCCAGCAGCTTCCGGTCGGGAGCCAGCTACGAGCAGTACTTC,CASSFRSGASYEQYF
TRBV5-1,-,-,TRBJ2-5,TGCGCCAGCAACAATCAAGAGACCCAGTACTTC,CASNNQETQYF
TRBV20-1,-,few,TRBJ2-3,TGCAGTGCTAGGTTCAGCGAGGGCCTGTGGACAGATACGCAGTATTTT,CSARFSEGLWTDTQYF
TRBV28,-,-,TRBJ2-5,TGTGCCAGCAGTCCCCTTCCCGGGACCCAGTACTTC,CASSPLPGTQYF
TRBV29-1,-,-,TRBJ2-7,TGCAGCGTCGCCAGGGGGAGGGAGCAGTACTTC,CSVARGREQYF
TRBV29-1,TRBD2,few,TRBJ2-1,TGCAGCGTTGAACCGGCAGGGCTAAATAGCGGGTATTACAATGAGCAGTTCTTC,CSVEPAGLNSGYYNEQFF
TRBV12-3/TRBV12-4,-,few,TRBJ2-7,TGTGCCAGCAGTTTAGTAGGGGGGAGCGGATCCTACGAGCAGTACTTC,CASSLVGGSGSYEQYF
TRBV4-2,TRBD2,few,TRBJ2-3,TGTGCCAGCAGCCAAGGGTCTAGCGGGAGCACAGATACGCAGTATTTT,CASSQGSSGSTDTQYF
TRBV10-2,TRBD2,-,TRBJ2-1,TGCGCCAGCAGTGGGCGACTAGCGGGTGTCAATGAGCAGTTCTTC,CASSGRLAGVNEQFF
TRBV20-1,-,few,TRBJ2-7,TGCAGTGCTAGAGATATAGCCGGGAGCAGCGACGAGCAGTACTTC,CSARDIAGSSDEQYF
TRBV7-8,-,once,TRBJ1-1,TGTGCCAGCAGCTTAGTTCACAGGAGGAACACTGAAGCTTTCTTT,CASSLVHRRNTEAFF
TRBV10-1,TRBD2,-,TRBJ2-1,TGCGCCAGCAGTGAGTCGGGCGGGAGAAGCTCCTACAATGAGCAGTTCTTC,CASSESGGRSSYNEQFF
TRBV20-1,-,-,TRBJ2-3,TGCAGTGCTAGAGGTGCGGGCAGGGATACGCAGTATTTT,CSARGAGRDTQYF
TRBV29-1,-,-,TRBJ2-3,TGCAGCGTTGAAAGTGGAAATACGCAGTATTTT,CSVESGNTQYF
TRBV14,-,few,TRBJ2-5,TGTGCCAGCAGCCAAGGAAAGGTCGGGATGAAGGAGACCCAGTACTTC,CASSQGKVGMKETQYF
TRBV20-1,-,-,TRBJ1-1,TGCAGTGCTCACCACGCAAGTATGAACACTGAAGCTTTCTTT,CSAHHASMNTEAFF
TRBV4-1,TRBD1,-,TRBJ1-5,TGCGCCAGCAGCCATCTCGGACAGGGGGATCAGCCCCAGCATTTT,CASSHLGQGDQPQHF
TRBV29-1,-,-,TRBJ1-2,TGCAGCGTTGGTAGGGACTATGGCTACACCTTC,CSVGRDYGYTF
TRBV20-1,-,-,TRBJ1-5,TGCAGTGCTAGAGATCGTAGGGACAATCAGCCCCAGCATTTT,CSARDRRDNQPQHF
TRBV12-3/TRBV12-4,-,-,TRBJ1-5,TGTGCCAGCAGTCCCCAGGGCATCAGCAATCAGCCCCAGCATTTT,CASSPQGISNQPQHF
TRBV7-2,TRBD1,-,TRBJ1-1,TGTGCCAGCAGCTTACCGGGACAGTTGTGGGAAGCTTTCTTT,CASSLPGQLWEAFF
TRBV6-1,-,-,TRBJ2-5,TGTGCCAGCAGTCTCGGACAGAACCAAGAGACCCAGTACTTC,CASSLGQNQETQYF
TRBV7-8,-,-,TRBJ1-5,TGTGCCAGCAGCTTAGTTGGTACCGACGACAATCAGCCCCAGCATTTT,CASSLVGTDDNQPQHF
TRBV20-1,-,few,TRBJ1-1,TGCAGTGCTAGAGAGGGAACTGAAGCTTTCTTT,CSAREGTEAFF
TRBV4-2,TRBD2,few,TRBJ2-3,TGTGCCAGCAGCCAAGATAGGGAGGGTGAGGATACGCAGTATTTT,CASSQDREGEDTQYF
TRBV20-1,-,-,TRBJ2-2,TGCAGTGCTAGAGATAGCAGAGCGGCGTCGAACACCGGGGAGCTGTTTTTT,CSARDSRAASNTGELFF
TRBV20-1,TRBD1,few,TRBJ1-6,TGCAGTGCTAAGACAGGGGCGGGATCACCCCTCCACTTT,CSAKTGAGSPLHF
TRBV6-4,-,few,TRBJ2-3,TGTGCCAGCAGTGACGGCGGGGCAGCCACAGATACGCAGTATTTT,CASSDGGAATDTQYF
TRBV7-2,-,-,TRBJ2-3,TGTGCCAGCAGCTTAGATAAAGGAGGGACAGATACGCAGTATTTT,CASSLDKGGTDTQYF
TRBV20-1,-,few,TRBJ2-3,TGCAGTGCTAGAGGTACTCGACAGGGCACAGATACGCAGTATTTT,CSARGTRQGTDTQYF
TRBV19,-,-,TRBJ1-1,TGTGCCAGTAGTATATCGTTAGGGGTCGGGAACACTGAAGCTTTCTTT,CASSISLGVGNTEAFF
TRBV5-5,TRBD1,few,TRBJ2-1,TGTGCCAGCAGCTTGGACCAGGGGGCGGACGATGAGCAGTTCTTC,CASSLDQGADDEQFF
TRBV6-2/TRBV6-3,-,-,TRBJ2-5,TGTGCCAGCAGTCAACAGGAGACAGAGACCCAGTACTTC,CASSQQETETQYF
TRBV11-2,-,-,TRBJ2-2,TGTGCCAGCAGCTTAATTAGGGACGGGGAGCTGTTTTTT,CASSLIRDGELFF
TRBV12-3/TRBV12-4,-,few,TRBJ2-3,TGTGCCAGCAGTTTGAGGCAGGGGGGAGATACGCAGTATTTT,CASSLRQGGDTQYF
TRBV7-2,-,few,TRBJ1-1,TGTGCCAGCAGCCGGACAGCCACGAACACTGAAGCTTTCTTT,CASSRTATNTEAFF
TRBV24-1,-,-,TRBJ1-5,TGTGCCACCTCAGACAGCAATCAGCCCCAGCATTTT,CATSDSNQPQHF
TRBV30,-,-,TRBJ1-4,TGTGCCTGGAGTAGGGACACGGAACTGTTTTTT,CAWSRDTELFF
TRBV2,-,-,TRBJ2-1,TGTGCCAGCAGGGTCGATACAAATGAGCAGTTCTTC,CASRVDTNEQFF
TRBV7-9,-,-,TRBJ1-2,TGTGCCAGCAGCTTAGAGGTGGGGATCGGCTACACCTTC,CASSLEVGIGYTF